This TCR beta chain stems from a study of blood T cells in healthy people across ages. At the level of the study: Per every two T cells, about one barcoded beta molecule was captured by template switching.

Findings and limits, study-wide: Naive T cell percentage and TCR beta diversity correlated strongly.

Trimming pared 6 bases from V and 3 bases from J, leaving 17 bases between. This CDR3 has 14 amino acids. The germline V gene has CDR1 DFQATT and CDR2 SNEGSKA (reference sequence). As regards this clonotype: Its antigen is undetermined.

With a J-beta primer mix and a sample-barcoded 5' primer, a second PCR ran about 7 to 11 cycles. TCRdb passed the 5' RACE reads through MiXCR, listing each CDR3 protein once. The sample lists just over 800,000 distinct CDR3 sequences, around 62% occurring once. This receptor was identified in a man in his thirties or forties in good health. The chain has TRBV20-1 and TRBJ1-2; D is ambiguous. The sequenced material came from blood. CDR3 protein: CSATDQKKYYGYTF. CDR3 nucleotides: TGCAGTGCAACGGACCAAAAGAAGTACTATGGCTACACCTTC.